The 9 T cell receptor beta chains in this list originate from one sample, sequenced in a study of blood T cell repertoires in COVID-19. Data came from immunoSEQ multiplex PCR; TCRdb stores just in-frame clones and leaves some out. The data show 200,000 to 300,000 clones, 80% to 90% seen once. Sequenced: PBMCs or T cells enriched from blood (not recorded which). The receptors here all came from a man aged 35 to 55 who had recovered from COVID-19.

V usage is TRBV11-3 and J usage is TRBJ1-1; D ambiguous. V was cut by 0 bases and J by 7 bases, with 6 bases left in between. Germline V gene lookup returns CDR1 SGHNT and CDR2 YENEEA. The CDR3 is 12 residues long. DNA for the CDR3: TGTGCCAGCAGCTTAGACCCCCTTGAAGCTTTCTTT. Residues: CASSLDPLEAFF.

V gene TRBV18 combines with J gene TRBJ1-4; D call uncertain. The CDR3 has 16 residues. CDR1 and CDR2 (germline): KGHSH, LQKENI. The V and J ends lost 4 bases and 0 bases respectively, with 12 bases between them. The CDR3 sequence: CASSQNRGATNEKLFF. The CDR3 DNA follows: TGTGCCAGCTCACAGAACCGAGGTGCAACTAATGAAAAACTGTTTTTT.

This clone was found a few times. This chain uses TRBV3-1 (or the pseudogene TRBV3-2) with TRBJ1-4; TRBD1 matches 7 bases. This CDR3 has 14 amino acids. Germline lookup yields CDR1 LGHDT and CDR2 YNNKEL (reference sequence). V trimming: 4 bases; J trimming: 6 bases; junction bases outside the gene matches: 5. The DNA for the CDR3 is TGTGCCAGCAGCCGACAGGGTAGCCATGAAAAACTGTTTTTT. It is translated as CASSRQGSHEKLFF.

This chain uses TRBV5-4 with TRBJ2-1; D remains unclear. V gave up 4 bases and J gave up 0 bases, with 14 bases separating them. The germline V gene encodes CDR1 SGHNT and CDR2 YYREEE (reference sequence). There are 16 residues in the CDR3. CDR3 nucleotides: TGTGCCAGCAGCCGTACCTCTCTAACCTCCTACAATGAGCAGTTCTTC. Translation: CASSRTSLTSYNEQFF.

The CDR3 here is CASSLTSYEQYF. CDR3 sequence (DNA): TGTGCCAGCAGCTTAACTTCCTACGAGCAGTACTTC. The gene calls are TRBV7-9 and TRBJ2-7; D ambiguous. Germline CDR1 reads SEHNR; CDR2 reads FQNEAQ (reference sequence). The CDR3 sequence is 12 residues long. Trimming took 2 bases from V and 1 from J, leaving 3 bases between them.

V and J are TRBV23-1 and TRBJ2-2; weak D call: TRBD1 (6 bases). TRBV23-1 carries the ORF label, with uncertain function. The CDR3 has 17 amino acids. Trimming took off 2 bases at V and 1 base at J, with 14 bases between the two ends. This chain's CDR3 is CASSQMFAQGNTGELFF. For the CDR3, the DNA is TGCGCCAGCAGTCAAATGTTCGCACAGGGGAACACCGGGGAGCTGTTTTTT.

The gene calls are TRBV6-4 and TRBJ2-1; 7 nucleotides agree with TRBD2. CDR1 is MRHNA, CDR2 SNTAGT, per germline. After removal of 6 bases from V and 9 bases from J, the junction contained 14 bases not matched to a gene. The CDR3 totals 15 residues. CDR3 sequence: CASSEKSGVKGEQFF. The CDR3 DNA follows: TGTGCCAGCAGCGAGAAGAGCGGGGTCAAGGGTGAGCAGTTCTTC.

The V and J genes are TRBV3-1 (or the pseudogene TRBV3-2) and TRBJ1-2, with D possibly TRBD1 on 6 matching bases. V was pared by 4 bases and J by 4 bases, with 19 bases between. The CDR3 sequence is 16 residues long. Germline CDR1 reads LGHDT; CDR2 reads YNNKEL (reference sequence). The CDR3 spells CASSPTGQGSGYGYTF. DNA of the CDR3: TGTGCCAGCAGCCCCACTGGGCAGGGGTCCGGCTATGGCTACACCTTC.

This chain uses TRBV7-6 with TRBJ2-3; a possible D gene is TRBD2 (7 bases). Trimming took off 5 bases at V and 4 bases at J, with 19 bases between the two ends. The V gene's germline CDR1 is SGHVS and CDR2 FNYEAQ. This CDR3 contains 16 residues. The CDR3 here is CASSPIVGGGADTQYF. The CDR3 DNA follows: TGTGCCAGCAGCCCAATCGTGGGGGGGGGCGCAGATACGCAGTATTTT.